This T cell receptor beta chain was profiled in a study of molecular identifiers for immune sequencing clone quantification. Study-level information: Replicate RNA from 20,000 or 100,000 naive CD8 T cells formed five aliquots; four were sequenced.

TCRdb reanalysed the PCR reads using MiXCR and keeps one entry per CDR3 protein. The repertoire holds approximately 550,000 distinct CDR3 sequences, about 25% seen once, with around 0.79% in the top ten. The CDR3 covers 14 residues. Germline V gene sequence: CDR1 SEHNR, CDR2 FQNEAQ (reference sequence). The V gene lost 5 bases and the J gene lost 4 bases, with 12 bases spanning the gap. Sequences were obtained from naive CD8+ T cells from blood, with Jurkat cell RNA spiked in. This sample's subset: FACS-sorted CD8+CD4-CCR7+CD45RA+ naive T cells. The source is a human donor in good health. Some libraries in this study had Jurkat cell RNA spiked in. The chain combines TRBV7-9 with TRBJ2-1; D gene unclear. DNA of the CDR3: TGTGCCAGCAGCCCACCGACCGTGTACAATGAGCAGTTCTTC. It is translated as CASSPPTVYNEQFF. Full variable domain (missing parts from reference TRBV7-9 and TRBJ2-1): DTGVSQNPRHKITKRGQNVTFRCDPISEHNRLYWYRQTLGQGPEFLTYFQNEAQLEKSRLLSDRFSAERPKGSFSTLEIQRTEQGDSAMYLCASSPPTVYNEQFFGPGTRLTVL.